This entry lists 26 T cell receptor beta chains sequenced from one sample in a study of CD8+ T cells in alopecia areata. RNA was isolated and reverse transcribed to cDNA, the sequencing template. Sequencing was performed with immunoSEQ multiplex PCR; in TCRdb, only in-frame clones are kept and a portion is missing. The sample holds some 190,000 clones, about three fifths seen once. This sample's treatment: oral pan-JAK inhibitor, 5-10 mg twice daily. The starting material was CD4+ T cells sorted from blood, obtained at week 4, from a patient treated with tofacitinib. The receptors stem from a human donor with alopecia areata.

For this clone: At one end the junction does not follow the germline gene, possibly because of a read error. V is TRBV7-7 and J is TRBJ2-3, with a weak D call TRBD2 (6 bases). Germline V gene lookup returns CDR1 SSHAT and CDR2 FNYEAQ (reference sequence). The CDR3 extends over 13 amino acids. CDR3 bases: TGTGCTAGCAGCTTTCTCCCGGGAGAGCCGCAGTATTTT. This sequence encodes CASSFLPGEPQYF. Supplemented by reference TRBV7-7 and TRBJ2-3, the full variable domain reads GAGVSQSPRYKVTKRGQDVTLRCDPISSHATLYWYQQALGQGPEFLTYFNYEAQPDKSGLPSDRFSAERPEGSISTLTIQRTEQRDSAMYRCASSFLPGEPQYFGPGTRLTVL.

The J gene is TRBJ1-4, the V gene TRBV5-1; 9 bases match TRBD1. Germline trimming cut 6 bases from V and 7 bases from J; bases unmatched to any gene: 7. This CDR3 has 14 amino acids. Per the germline V gene, CDR1 is SGHRS and CDR2 is YFSETQ. The CDR3 DNA reads TGCGCCAGCAAATCACAGGGGGCGAGTGAAAAACTGTTTTTT. It is translated as CASKSQGASEKLFF.

The chain links TRBV30 to TRBJ2-1; 11 nucleotides align to TRBD2. CDR3 length equals 14 residues. Germline assignment: CDR1 GTSNPN and CDR2 SVGIG (reference sequence). J was trimmed by 9 bases and V by 3 bases; bases with no gene match: 7. Here the CDR3 reads CAWSKTSGSSEQFF. The CDR3 region has the DNA TGTGCCTGGAGCAAAACTAGCGGGAGTAGTGAGCAGTTCTTC.

V is TRBV29-1 and J is TRBJ2-7; the D gene could be TRBD1 or TRBD2 (5 bases each). CDR3 length equals 12 residues. The ends were cut back, 7 bases at V and 4 bases at J, with 14 bases in the middle. The germline V gene encodes CDR1 SQVTM and CDR2 ANQGSEA. The CDR3 DNA follows: TGCAGCGGGGGGATGGGCCTTTACGAGCAGTACTTC. It specifies CSGGMGLYEQYF.

The V call is TRBV12-5, the J call TRBJ2-5, with D possibly matching TRBD2 (5 bases). Trimming pared 7 bases from V and 3 bases from J, leaving 12 bases between. Germline V gene data show CDR1 as LGHNT and CDR2 as FRNRAP. The CDR3 extends over 13 amino acids. The CDR3 DNA is TGTGCTAGTGCCAAAAGCGGTGAAGAGACCCAGTACTTC. It encodes CASAKSGEETQYF.

V gene TRBV4-3 combines with J gene TRBJ2-1, with TRBD2 matching 13 bases. This CDR3 is built from 19 residues. Germline V gene sequence: CDR1 LGHNA, CDR2 YSLEER. With V trimmed by 1 base and J by 2 bases, 8 bases remained unmatched. The CDR3 coding sequence is TGCGCCAGCAGCCAAGTCGGCCCGGGACTAGCGGGGACCTACAATGAGCAGTTCTTC. It specifies CASSQVGPGLAGTYNEQFF.

V is TRBV30 and J is TRBJ2-1; TRBD1 matches 9 bases. Germline V gene sequence: CDR1 GTSNPN, CDR2 SVGIG (reference sequence). The CDR3 is made up of 12 amino acids. V was pared by 7 bases and J by 15 bases, with 13 bases of the junction left unmatched. This CDR3 is CASGTGGAGLFF. DNA of the CDR3: TGTGCCTCCGGAACAGGGGGCGCAGGTCTGTTCTTC.

The chain couples TRBV30 to TRBJ2-7; the match to TRBD2 covers 8 bases. In germline, CDR1 is GTSNPN, CDR2 SVGIG (reference sequence). The trim removed 2 bases at V and 3 bases at J, leaving 12 bases unmatched. The CDR3 extends over 16 amino acids. CDR3 residues: CAWSPPGAGGHYEQYF. The CDR3 DNA is TGTGCCTGGAGTCCGCCCGGTGCGGGAGGTCACTACGAGCAGTACTTC.

V usage is TRBV30 and J usage is TRBJ1-1; D unresolved. V was pared by 4 bases and J by 8 bases, with 8 bases between. In germline, CDR1 is GTSNPN, CDR2 SVGIG (reference sequence). The CDR3 has 10 residues. The CDR3 sequence: CAWNRVEAFF. CDR3 in DNA: TGTGCCTGGAACAGAGTGGAAGCTTTCTTT.

The chain is built from TRBV9 and TRBJ2-7, with D possibly being TRBD1 (6 bases). Looked up from germline, CDR1 is SGDLS and CDR2 is YYNGEE. Trimming stripped 4 bases from V and 1 base from J, with 15 bases between. CDR3 length equals 15 residues. The CDR3 DNA sequence: TGTGCCAGCAGCAGACAGGTTGGGGCTTCCTACGAGCAGTACTTC. It yields the protein CASSRQVGASYEQYF. The full variable domain, completed using reference TRBV9 and TRBJ2-7, is DSGVTQTPKHLITATGQRVTLRCSPRSGDLSVYWYQQSLDQGLQFLIQYYNGEERAKGNILERFSAQQFPDLHSELNLSSLELGDSALYFCASSRQVGASYEQYFGPGTRLTVT.

The chain couples TRBV5-1 to TRBJ2-3, with D tentatively TRBD1 (6 bases). Trimming left V 3 bases short and J 3 bases short, with 17 bases between. Germline CDR1 and CDR2: SGHRS and YFSETQ. The CDR3 length is 16 residues. For the CDR3, the DNA is TGCGCCAGCAGCTCAGTTCCGGCCACAGGGACAGATACGCAGTATTTT. Amino acid sequence: CASSSVPATGTDTQYF.

The V and J genes are TRBV29-1 and TRBJ2-7; TRBD1 matches at 9 bases. Losses at the gene ends were 3 bases for V and 3 bases for J; bases not matched to a gene: 9. From germline, CDR1 is SQVTM and CDR2 ANQGSEA. This CDR3 has 15 amino acids. For the CDR3, the DNA is TGCAGCGTTGAGACCGGGACAGGGACAGTCTACGAGCAGTACTTC. Amino acids: CSVETGTGTVYEQYF.

The chain has TRBV29-1 and TRBJ2-3; the D call may be TRBD1 or TRBD2 (5 bases each). The CDR3 extends over 13 amino acids. Trimming cost V 6 bases and J 8 bases, with 18 bases left between them. Germline V gene lookup returns CDR1 SQVTM and CDR2 ANQGSEA. In DNA form, the CDR3 reads TGCAGCGTCTGTCCTGAGGGGCGAGGTACGCAGTATTTT. Translated, it gives CSVCPEGRGTQYF.

The chain employs TRBV4-1 and TRBJ1-3, with a tentative D call TRBD1 (5 bases). V was cut by 0 bases and J by 8 bases, with 14 bases left in between. The germline gives CDR1 MGHRA, CDR2 YSYEKL. The CDR3 is 15 residues long. The chain's CDR3 is CASSQEGGRVDTIYF. The CDR3 DNA reads as TGCGCCAGCAGCCAAGAGGGGGGAAGGGTGGACACCATATATTTT.

This clone has more than one count but fewer than ten. Here the CDR3 DNA reads TGCAGCGTTGAGGCGCGAAGAGCTAGCACAGATACGCAGTATTTT. This codes for CSVEARRASTDTQYF. The chain links TRBV29-1 to TRBJ2-3; D call uncertain. The CDR3 sequence is 15 residues long. CDR1 and CDR2 (germline): SQVTM, ANQGSEA. V lost 3 bases and J lost 0, with 13 bases in between.

In its sample, this clone was seen a few times. This chain uses TRBV20-1 with TRBJ2-7; D is unclear. Between the trimmed V and J ends, which lost 4 bases and 6 bases, there was a span of 10 bases. This CDR3 is 11 amino acids long. Germline values: CDR1 DFQATT, CDR2 SNEGSKA (reference sequence). This CDR3 is CSAMERGEQYF. The CDR3 DNA is TGCAGTGCTATGGAACGTGGCGAGCAGTACTTC.

This clone was seen ten or more times. The V call is TRBV18, the J call TRBJ1-3; tentative D call: TRBD1 (5 bases). Germline V gene lookup returns CDR1 KGHSH and CDR2 LQKENI. V was trimmed by 3 bases and J by 0 bases, leaving 12 bases between them. The CDR3 spans 16 residues. The CDR3: CASSPWGSTSGNTIYF. As DNA, the CDR3 is TGTGCCAGCTCACCTTGGGGCAGCACCTCTGGAAACACCATATATTTT. The full variable domain, in which reference TRBV18 and TRBJ1-3 provide the parts outside the CDR3, is NAGVMQNPRHLVRRRGQEARLRCSPMKGHSHVYWYRQLPEEGLKFMVYLQKENIIDESGMPKERFSAEFPKEGPSILRIQQVVRGDSAAYFCASSPWGSTSGNTIYFGEGSWLTVV.

This clone was observed a few times. The chain links TRBV7-9 to TRBJ2-5; 9 bases match TRBD2. CDR1 is SEHNR, CDR2 FQNEAQ, per germline (reference sequence). With 3 bases clipped from V and 4 bases from J, the junction kept 3 bases outside the gene matches. The CDR3 covers 14 residues. CDR3 loop: CASSFALAGETQYF. The CDR3 region has the DNA TGTGCCAGCAGCTTTGCACTAGCGGGAGAGACCCAGTACTTC.

The chain combines TRBV23-1 with TRBJ2-7, with 14 bases fitting TRBD2. TRBV23-1 is an open reading frame, and its role is uncertain. The CDR3 is 16 amino acids. After removal of 6 bases from V and 6 bases from J, the junction contained 10 bases not matched to a gene. CDR3 protein: CASSKGTSGSSGEQYF. Here the CDR3 DNA reads TGCGCCAGCAGCAAAGGGACTAGCGGGAGTTCTGGCGAGCAGTACTTC.

The genes are TRBV11-1 and TRBJ2-2; the match to TRBD2 covers 7 bases. The germline V gene has CDR1 SGHAT and CDR2 FQDESV (reference sequence). The CDR3 totals 15 residues. With V trimmed by 3 bases and J by 1 base, 2 bases remained unmatched. Here the CDR3 reads CASSLTGGNTGELFF. Here the CDR3 DNA reads TGTGCCAGCAGCTTGACGGGAGGGAACACCGGGGAGCTGTTTTTT.

V is TRBV4-1 and J is TRBJ2-6; the match to TRBD2 covers 10 bases. J lost 1 base, V lost 1 base, and 10 bases had no gene match. The CDR3 contains 20 residues. CDR1 is MGHRA, CDR2 YSYEKL, per germline. The CDR3 spells CASSQVRSSGRRSGANVLTF. The CDR3 nucleotides are TGCGCCAGCAGCCAAGTTAGGTCTAGCGGGAGACGATCTGGGGCCAACGTCCTGACTTTC.

V is TRBV6-6 and J is TRBJ2-7; a possible D gene is TRBD1 (5 bases). The germline V gene encodes CDR1 MNHNY and CDR2 SVGAGI (reference sequence). This CDR3 has 15 amino acids. V lost 0 bases and J 5 bases, leaving 14 bases between the germline ends. The CDR3 DNA is TGTGCCAGCAGTTACTCTGGGGCAGGGAAGGACGAGCAGTACTTC. Translation: CASSYSGAGKDEQYF.

This clone showed up just a few times. V and J are TRBV29-1 and TRBJ2-3; D might be TRBD2 (5 bases). CDR1 is SQVTM and CDR2 is ANQGSEA in the germline V gene. Between the trimmed V and J ends, which lost 4 bases and 1 base, there was a span of 6 bases. CDR3 length equals 12 residues. The CDR3 coding sequence is TGCAGCGTTGGACTACGCACAGATACGCAGTATTTT. It specifies CSVGLRTDTQYF.

CDR3 region: CASSEGFQTEAFF. The CDR3 DNA reads TGTGCCAGCAGTGAAGGCTTCCAAACCGAAGCTTTCTTT. The chain joins TRBV2 to TRBJ1-1; D gene uncertain. V shed 1 base and J shed 8 bases, with 11 bases lying between them. Germline CDR1 SNHLY, CDR2 FYNNEI. This CDR3 is built from 13 residues.

The chain combines TRBV29-1 with TRBJ1-1, with a possible D match to TRBD1 (6 bases). Germline V CDR1 and CDR2: SQVTM, ANQGSEA. Trimming pared 4 bases from V and 1 base from J, leaving 10 bases between. The CDR3 totals 13 residues. The CDR3 here is CSVARGPNTEAFF. CDR3 DNA: TGCAGCGTTGCGCGGGGGCCGAACACTGAAGCTTTCTTT. Filled out from reference TRBV29-1 and TRBJ1-1, the complete variable domain reads SAVISQKPSRDICQRGTSLTIQCQVDSQVTMMFWYRQQPGQSLTLIATANQGSEATYESGFVIDKFPISRPNLTFSTLTVSNMSPEDSSIYLCSVARGPNTEAFFGQGTRLTVV.

This clone was detected a few times. The genes are TRBV2 and TRBJ2-7; D is unresolved. CDR3 length equals 10 residues. V was clipped by 8 bases and J by 1 base, with 3 bases between them. Looked up from germline, CDR1 is SNHLY and CDR2 is FYNNEI. CDR3 region: CASVSYEQYF. The CDR3 DNA reads as TGTGCCAGCGTGTCCTACGAGCAGTACTTC. The whole variable domain, remainder taken from reference TRBV2 and TRBJ2-7, is EPEVTQTPSHQVTQMGQEVILRCVPISNHLYFYWYRQILGQKVEFLVSFYNNEISEKSEIFDDQFSVERPDGSNFTLKIRSTKLEDSAMYFCASVSYEQYFGPGTRLTVT.